The TCR beta chain under discussion was sequenced for a study of CD8 T cells in Susac syndrome. A word on this clonotype: Its matching antigen is unknown.

RNA was extracted with the RNeasy kit, and a quantity of roughly 0.45 to 1 ug was reverse transcribed using random hexamers. Coverage of TCR beta CDR3 amplification by immunoSEQ multiplex PCR extended to 54 Vbeta and 13 Jbeta. MiXCR was run by TCRdb on the immunoSEQ multiplex PCR reads, yielding one entry per CDR3 protein. The sample lists approximately 74,000 distinct CDR3 sequences; about 93% were seen once. Patients with Susac syndrome showed fulfilment of recently defined diagnostic criteria for definite or probable disease. General study results and limits: Within Susac syndrome CD4+ T cell repertoires, clonal expansion was not evident.

The source of this sequence is a human donor with Susac syndrome. Sequencing was done on a sample of CD4+ T cells from PBMCs.

CDR3 loop: CASSPSSRTGTQYF. The CDR3 DNA follows: TGCGCCAGCAGCCCCAGCTCTAGAACGGGTACGCAGTATTTT. The chain couples TRBV4-1 to TRBJ2-3; D unclear. The CDR3 contains 14 residues. The germline CDR1 and CDR2 sequences are MGHRA and YSYEKL. With 4 bases removed from V and 8 bases from J, the gap between germline ends came to 16 bases.